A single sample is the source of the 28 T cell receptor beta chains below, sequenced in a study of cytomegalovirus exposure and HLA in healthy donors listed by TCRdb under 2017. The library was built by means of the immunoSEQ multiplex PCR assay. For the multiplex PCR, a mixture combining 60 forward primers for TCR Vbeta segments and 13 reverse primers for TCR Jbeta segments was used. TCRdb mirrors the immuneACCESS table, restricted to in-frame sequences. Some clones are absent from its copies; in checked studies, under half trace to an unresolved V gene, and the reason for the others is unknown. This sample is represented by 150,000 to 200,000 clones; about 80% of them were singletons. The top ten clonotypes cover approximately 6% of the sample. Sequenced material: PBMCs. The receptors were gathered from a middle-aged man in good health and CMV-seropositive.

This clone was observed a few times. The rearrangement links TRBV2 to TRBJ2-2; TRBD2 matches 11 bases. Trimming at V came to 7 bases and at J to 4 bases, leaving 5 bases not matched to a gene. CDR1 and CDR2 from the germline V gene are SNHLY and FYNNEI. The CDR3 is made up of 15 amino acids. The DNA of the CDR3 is TGTGCCAGCACTGGACTAGCGGGTCTCACCGGGGAGCTGTTTTTT. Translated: CASTGLAGLTGELFF.

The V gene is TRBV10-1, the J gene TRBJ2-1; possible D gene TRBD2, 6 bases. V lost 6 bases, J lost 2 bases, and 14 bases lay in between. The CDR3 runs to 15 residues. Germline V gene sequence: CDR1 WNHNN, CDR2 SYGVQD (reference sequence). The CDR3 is CASSPLADPYNEQFF. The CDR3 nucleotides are TGCGCCAGCAGCCCCTTAGCGGACCCCTACAATGAGCAGTTCTTC.

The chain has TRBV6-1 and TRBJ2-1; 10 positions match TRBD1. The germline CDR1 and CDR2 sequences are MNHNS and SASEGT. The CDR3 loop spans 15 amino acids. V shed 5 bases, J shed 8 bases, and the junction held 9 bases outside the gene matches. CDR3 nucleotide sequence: TGTGCCAGCAGTCTATTAGGACAGGGGGAAGATGAGCAGTTCTTC. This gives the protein CASSLLGQGEDEQFF.

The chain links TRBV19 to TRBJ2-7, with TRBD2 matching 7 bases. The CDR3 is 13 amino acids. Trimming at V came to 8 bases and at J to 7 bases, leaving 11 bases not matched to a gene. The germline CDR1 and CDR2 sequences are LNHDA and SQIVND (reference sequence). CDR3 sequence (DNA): TGTGCCAGTGGGAAATCCAGCGGGGCTGAGCAGTACTTC. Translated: CASGKSSGAEQYF. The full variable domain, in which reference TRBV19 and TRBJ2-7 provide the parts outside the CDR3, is DGGITQSPKYLFRKEGQNVTLSCEQNLNHDAMYWYRQDPGQGLRLIYYSQIVNDFQKGDIAEGYSVSREKKESFPLTVTSAQKNPTAFYLCASGKSSGAEQYFGPGTRLTVT.

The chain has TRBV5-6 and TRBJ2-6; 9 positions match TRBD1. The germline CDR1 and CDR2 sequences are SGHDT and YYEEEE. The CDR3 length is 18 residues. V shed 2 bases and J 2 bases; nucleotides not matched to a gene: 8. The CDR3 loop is CASSFPGQGPPGANVLTF. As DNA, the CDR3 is TGTGCCAGCAGCTTCCCGGGACAGGGACCTCCTGGGGCCAACGTCCTGACTTTC.

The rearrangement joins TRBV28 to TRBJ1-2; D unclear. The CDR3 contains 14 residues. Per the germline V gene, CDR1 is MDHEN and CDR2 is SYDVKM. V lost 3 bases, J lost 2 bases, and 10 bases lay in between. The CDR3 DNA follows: TGTGCCAGCAGTTTCAACGGGTACAACTATGGCTACACCTTC. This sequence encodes CASSFNGYNYGYTF.

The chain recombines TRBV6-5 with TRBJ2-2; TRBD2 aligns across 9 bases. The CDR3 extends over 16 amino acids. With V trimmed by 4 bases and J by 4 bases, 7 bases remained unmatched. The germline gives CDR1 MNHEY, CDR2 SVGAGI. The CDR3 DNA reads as TGTGCCAGCAGTTTAGTAGCGGGAGTTGGCACCGGGGAGCTGTTTTTT. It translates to CASSLVAGVGTGELFF.

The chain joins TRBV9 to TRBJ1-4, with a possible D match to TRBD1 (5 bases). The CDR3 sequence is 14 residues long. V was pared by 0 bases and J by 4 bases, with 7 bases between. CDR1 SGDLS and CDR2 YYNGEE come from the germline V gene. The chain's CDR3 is CASSVGDSNEKLFF. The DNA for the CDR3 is TGTGCCAGCAGCGTAGGTGACAGTAATGAAAAACTGTTTTTT.

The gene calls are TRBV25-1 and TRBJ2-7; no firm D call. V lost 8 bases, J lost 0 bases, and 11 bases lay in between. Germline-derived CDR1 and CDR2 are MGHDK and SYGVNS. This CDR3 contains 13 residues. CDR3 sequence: CASSLPDSYEQYF. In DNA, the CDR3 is TGTGCCAGCTCTCTCCCAGACTCCTACGAGCAGTACTTC.

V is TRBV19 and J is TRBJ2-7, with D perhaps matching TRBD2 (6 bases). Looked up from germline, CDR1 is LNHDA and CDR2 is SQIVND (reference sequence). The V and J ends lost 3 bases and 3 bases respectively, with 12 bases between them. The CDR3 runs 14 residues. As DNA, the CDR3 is TGTGCCAGTAGTATCCGGGGGTGGATCTACGAGCAGTACTTC. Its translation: CASSIRGWIYEQYF.

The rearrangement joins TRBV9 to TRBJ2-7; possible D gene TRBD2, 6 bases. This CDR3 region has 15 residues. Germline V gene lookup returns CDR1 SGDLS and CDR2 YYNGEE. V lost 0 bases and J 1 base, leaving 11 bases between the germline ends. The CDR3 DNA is TGTGCCAGCAGCGTAGGGGTAGCGGCGTCCTACGAGCAGTACTTC. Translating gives CASSVGVAASYEQYF.

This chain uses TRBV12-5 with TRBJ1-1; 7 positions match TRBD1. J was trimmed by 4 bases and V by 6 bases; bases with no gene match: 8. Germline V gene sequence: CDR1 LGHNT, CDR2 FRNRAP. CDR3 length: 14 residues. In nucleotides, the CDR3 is TGTGCTAGTGGCTTGACAGGGATGAGCACTGAAGCTTTCTTT. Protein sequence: CASGLTGMSTEAFF.

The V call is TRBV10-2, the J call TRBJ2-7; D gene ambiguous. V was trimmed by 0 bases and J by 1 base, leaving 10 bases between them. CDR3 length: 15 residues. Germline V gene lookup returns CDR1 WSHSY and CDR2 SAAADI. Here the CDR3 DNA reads TGCGCCAGCAGTGAGTCCCCATTCGGGTCCTACGAGCAGTACTTC. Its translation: CASSESPFGSYEQYF.

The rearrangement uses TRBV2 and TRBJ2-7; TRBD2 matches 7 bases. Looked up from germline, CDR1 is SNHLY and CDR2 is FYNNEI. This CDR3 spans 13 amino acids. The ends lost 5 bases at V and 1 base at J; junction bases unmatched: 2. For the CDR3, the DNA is TGTGCCAGCAGTCGACTAGCTTCCTACGAGCAGTACTTC. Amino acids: CASSRLASYEQYF.

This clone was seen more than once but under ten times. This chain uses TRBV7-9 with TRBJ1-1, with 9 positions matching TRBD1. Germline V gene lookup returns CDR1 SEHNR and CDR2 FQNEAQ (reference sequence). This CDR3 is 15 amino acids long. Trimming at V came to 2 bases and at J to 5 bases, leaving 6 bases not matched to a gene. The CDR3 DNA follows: TGTGCCAGCAGCTTAAACAGGGGGCGGAGGACTGAAGCTTTCTTT. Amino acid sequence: CASSLNRGRRTEAFF.

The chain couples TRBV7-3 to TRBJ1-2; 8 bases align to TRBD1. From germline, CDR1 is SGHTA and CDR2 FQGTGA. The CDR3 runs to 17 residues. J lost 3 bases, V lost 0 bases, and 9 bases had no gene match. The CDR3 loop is CASSLTFTPGQDYGYTF. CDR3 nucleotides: TGTGCCAGCAGCTTAACGTTTACCCCGGGACAGGACTATGGCTACACCTTC.

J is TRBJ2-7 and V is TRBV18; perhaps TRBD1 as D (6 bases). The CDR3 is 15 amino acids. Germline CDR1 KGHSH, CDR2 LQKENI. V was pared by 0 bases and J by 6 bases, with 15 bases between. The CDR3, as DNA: TGTGCCAGCTCACCACCGGGACAAGGGCACACCGAGCAGTACTTC. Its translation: CASSPPGQGHTEQYF.

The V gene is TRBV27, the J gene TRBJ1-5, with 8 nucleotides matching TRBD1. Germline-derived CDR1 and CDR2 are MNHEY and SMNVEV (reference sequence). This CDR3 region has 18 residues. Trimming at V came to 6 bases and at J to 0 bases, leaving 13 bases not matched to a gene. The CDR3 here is CASSPGQGSGYSNQPQHF. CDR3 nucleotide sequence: TGTGCCAGCAGCCCCGGACAGGGAAGCGGATATAGCAATCAGCCCCAGCATTTT.

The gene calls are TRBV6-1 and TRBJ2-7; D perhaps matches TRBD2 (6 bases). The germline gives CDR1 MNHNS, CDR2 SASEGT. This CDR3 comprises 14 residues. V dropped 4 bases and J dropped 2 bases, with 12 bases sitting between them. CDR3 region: CASSVGGLTYEQYF. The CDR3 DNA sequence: TGTGCCAGCAGTGTTGGGGGACTCACCTACGAGCAGTACTTC.

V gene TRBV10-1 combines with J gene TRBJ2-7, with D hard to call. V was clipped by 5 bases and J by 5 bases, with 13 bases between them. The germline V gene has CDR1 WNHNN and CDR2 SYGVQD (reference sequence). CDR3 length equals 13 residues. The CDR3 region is CASSSHWSNEQYF. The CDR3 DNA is TGCGCCAGCAGTTCCCACTGGTCTAACGAGCAGTACTTC.

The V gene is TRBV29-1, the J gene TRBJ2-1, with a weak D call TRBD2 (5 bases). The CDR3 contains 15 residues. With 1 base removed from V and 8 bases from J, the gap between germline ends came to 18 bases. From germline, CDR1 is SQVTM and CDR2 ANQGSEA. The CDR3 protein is CSVEGETSKLDEQFF. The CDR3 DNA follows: TGCAGCGTTGAAGGGGAAACTAGTAAATTGGATGAGCAGTTCTTC.

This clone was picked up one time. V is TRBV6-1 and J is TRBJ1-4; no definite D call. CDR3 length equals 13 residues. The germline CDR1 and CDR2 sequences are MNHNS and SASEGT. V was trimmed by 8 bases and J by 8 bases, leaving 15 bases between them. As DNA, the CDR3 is TGTGCCAGCGCGGAGAGTGGAGGGGAAAAACTGTTTTTT. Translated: CASAESGGEKLFF.

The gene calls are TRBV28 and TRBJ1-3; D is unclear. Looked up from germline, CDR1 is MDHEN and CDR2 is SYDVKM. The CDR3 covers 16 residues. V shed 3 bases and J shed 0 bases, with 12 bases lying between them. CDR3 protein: CASSFRTASSGNTIYF. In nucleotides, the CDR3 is TGTGCCAGCAGTTTCCGTACTGCGAGCTCTGGAAACACCATATATTTT.

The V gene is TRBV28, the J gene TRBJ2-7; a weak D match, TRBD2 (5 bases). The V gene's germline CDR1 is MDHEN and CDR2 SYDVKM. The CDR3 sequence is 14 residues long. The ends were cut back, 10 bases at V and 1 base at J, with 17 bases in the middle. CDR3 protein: CATTTYGGSYEQYF. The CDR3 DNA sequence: TGTGCCACGACCACTTACGGCGGGTCCTACGAGCAGTACTTC.

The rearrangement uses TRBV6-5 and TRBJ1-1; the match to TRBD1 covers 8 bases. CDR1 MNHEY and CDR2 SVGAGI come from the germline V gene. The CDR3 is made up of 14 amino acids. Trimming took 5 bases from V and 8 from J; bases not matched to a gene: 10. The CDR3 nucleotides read TGTGCCAGCAGTCCTCCAATCGACAGGGGCGAAGCTTTCTTT. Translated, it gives CASSPPIDRGEAFF.

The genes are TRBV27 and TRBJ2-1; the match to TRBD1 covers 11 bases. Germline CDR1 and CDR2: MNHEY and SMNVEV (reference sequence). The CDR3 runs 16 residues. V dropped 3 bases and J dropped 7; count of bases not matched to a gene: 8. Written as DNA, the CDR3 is TGTGCCAGCAGTTTTGTACCGGGACAGGGGGTTAATGAGCAGTTCTTC. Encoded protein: CASSFVPGQGVNEQFF.

CDR3 protein: CASSQVGREGRGQYF. DNA for the CDR3: TGCGCCAGCAGCCAAGTTGGGCGGGAGGGCCGTGGGCAGTACTTC. The genes are TRBV4-1 and TRBJ2-7, with 9 bases matching TRBD2. CDR1 MGHRA and CDR2 YSYEKL come from the germline V gene. The ends lost 1 base at V and 9 bases at J; junction bases unmatched: 10. This CDR3 has 15 residues.

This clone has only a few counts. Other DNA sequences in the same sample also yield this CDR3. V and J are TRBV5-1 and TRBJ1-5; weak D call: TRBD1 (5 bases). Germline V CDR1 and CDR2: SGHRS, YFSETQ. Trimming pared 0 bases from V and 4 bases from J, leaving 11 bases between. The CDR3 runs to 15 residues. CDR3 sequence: CASSLDGQGNQPQHF. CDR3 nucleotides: TGCGCCAGCAGCTTGGATGGGCAGGGAAATCAGCCCCAGCATTTT.